The entry below describes one T cell receptor (beta chain). Its antigen is not known. This entry belongs to a study of T cell responses to AZD1222 COVID-19 vaccine. The V and J ends lost 4 bases and 0 bases respectively, with 10 bases between them. The CDR3 runs to 14 residues. Germline loops: CDR1 SGHRS, CDR2 YFSETQ. Study conclusions and caveats: Seropositivity was recorded at baseline in only six AZD1222 recipients. Researchers report vaccine-associated CD4 TCRs spanning spike, with dominance at 160-218 and 743-854. Sampled repertoires all dated from after the peak T cell response.

Method: immunoSEQ multiplex PCR; TCRdb's copy keeps in-frame clones and lacks some. The sample yields around 120,000 clones, approximately 90% seen once. This chain uses TRBV5-1 with TRBJ1-2, with D unclear. The source of this sequence is an adult in good health. Source: peripheral blood, taken on day 0 of AZD1222 vaccination. The CDR3: CASSPERANYGYTF. CDR3 nucleotide sequence: TGCGCCAGCAGCCCCGAGCGGGCTAACTATGGCTACACCTTC. The entire variable domain, with the rest obtained from reference TRBV5-1 and TRBJ1-2, is as follows: KAGVTQTPRYLIKTRGQQVTLSCSPISGHRSVSWYQQTPGQGLQFLFEYFSETQRNKGNFPGRFSGRQFSNSRSEMNVSTLELGDSALYLCASSPERANYGYTFGSGTRLTVV.